This T cell receptor (beta chain) was sequenced for a study of blood T cell repertoires in COVID-19 (dated by TCRdb to about 2020). For context, the study as a whole: Samples covering the acute and convalescent phases of COVID-19 were provided by collaborators in the United States, Italy and Spain. Subjects who had been exposed to COVID-19, were actively infected with it, or had recovered from it provided the deeply sampled blood TCRbeta repertoires that made up the dataset. The prospective study material was composed of cDNA or gDNA derived from T cells, B-cell-depleted T cells, or PBMCs. The samples were drawn from two sources: the first 160 participants of the ongoing ImmuneRACE study, and over 950 subjects contributed by 6 global collaborators. Sample metadata almost always included a de-identified subject ID, COVID-19 status, age in years and sex. The repertoires were made available in a free public database intended to serve as a resource for research on the immune response to SARS-CoV-2. Where available, HLA class I and class II types were obtained from metadata supplied by the sample provider rather than from assay-based typing.

The CDR1 and CDR2 encoded by the germline V gene (reference sequence) are MNHEY and SMNVEV. The CDR3 measures 15 amino acids from cysteine to phenylalanine. Only CDR3 DNA is held: 45 bases, read in frame from base 1. The germline ends are 15 bases apart after V is trimmed by 6 bases and J by 1 base. The immunoSEQ Assay, a bias-controlled multiplex PCR, was used to amplify TCRbeta CDR3 regions from genomic DNA. The paper's processing steps were these. The number of nucleated cells in each sample was estimated by amplification of reference gene primers within the assay. To quantify the absolute abundance of each unique TCRbeta CDR3 rearrangement, sequence reads were collapsed and filtered. For each sample, productive Simpson clonality was calculated as the square root of Simpson's diversity index across productive rearrangements. In its TCRdb copy, this immuneACCESS table keeps in-frame sequences only and misses some clones. Where compared with another copy, unresolved V genes explain less than half of these, and the others have no known cause. For V, J and clone size, that table is used; D and trimming come from the DNA. This sample holds 300,000 or so clones; about 86% were observed only once. Of the sample, approximately 4.6% falls within the top ten clones.

Enrolling through a virtual design, the prospective study's participants ranged in age from roughly 18 to 89 years and lived across around 25 United States geographic areas. To assign participants to cohorts, the prospective study relied on clinical history that participants themselves reported in a screening survey and a study questionnaire. In the prospective study, whole blood, serum and a nasopharyngeal or oropharyngeal swab were collected from each participant by mobile phlebotomists. Additional blood draws and questionnaires over an approximately two-month period could optionally be provided by prospective study participants. Prospective study blood samples were shipped either frozen or at room temperature before DNA extraction. For this clone: Which antigen it targets is not known. No much larger clone is present one base from it, and per-base qualities are unavailable.

Points the paper makes about the study in general: The amount of clinical and demographic metadata varied by source and participant and was provided uncurated.

The sequence was obtained from a woman in her forties with acute COVID-19. Input material: PBMCs or T cells enriched from blood (not recorded which). The rearrangement joined TRBV27 to TRBJ2-5; matching of 6 bases hints at TRBD1 as the D gene. The CDR3: CASSPWGRIQETQYF. The DNA is TGTGCCAGCAGCCCATGGGGGCGCATCCAAGAGACCCAGTACTTC.